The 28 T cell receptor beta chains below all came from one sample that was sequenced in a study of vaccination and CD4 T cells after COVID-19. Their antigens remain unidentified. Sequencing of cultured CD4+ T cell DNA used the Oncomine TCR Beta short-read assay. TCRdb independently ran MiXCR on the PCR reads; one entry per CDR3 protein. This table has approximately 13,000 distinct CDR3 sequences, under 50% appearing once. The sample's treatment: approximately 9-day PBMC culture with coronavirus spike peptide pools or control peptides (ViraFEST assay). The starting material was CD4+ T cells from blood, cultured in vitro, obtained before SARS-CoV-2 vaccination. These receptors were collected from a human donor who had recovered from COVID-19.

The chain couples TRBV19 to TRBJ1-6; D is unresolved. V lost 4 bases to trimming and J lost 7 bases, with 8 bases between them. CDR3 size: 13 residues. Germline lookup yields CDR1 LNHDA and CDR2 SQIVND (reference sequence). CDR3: CASSSTENSPLHF. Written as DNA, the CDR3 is TGTGCCAGTAGTAGTACGGAGAATTCACCCCTCCACTTT.

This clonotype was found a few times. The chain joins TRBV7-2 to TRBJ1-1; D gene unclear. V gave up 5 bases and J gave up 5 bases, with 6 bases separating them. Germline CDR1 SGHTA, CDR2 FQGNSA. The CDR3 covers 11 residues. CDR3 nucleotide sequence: TGTGCCAGCAGCCCGTTTACTGAAGCTTTCTTT. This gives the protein CASSPFTEAFF.

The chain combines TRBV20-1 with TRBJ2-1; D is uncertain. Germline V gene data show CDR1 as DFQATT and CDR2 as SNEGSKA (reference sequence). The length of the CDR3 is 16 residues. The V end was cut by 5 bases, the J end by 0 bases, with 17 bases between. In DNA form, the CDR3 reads TGCAGTGCTGGGTCGGTGGTGGCTAGCTCCTACAATGAGCAGTTCTTC. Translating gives CSAGSVVASSYNEQFF.

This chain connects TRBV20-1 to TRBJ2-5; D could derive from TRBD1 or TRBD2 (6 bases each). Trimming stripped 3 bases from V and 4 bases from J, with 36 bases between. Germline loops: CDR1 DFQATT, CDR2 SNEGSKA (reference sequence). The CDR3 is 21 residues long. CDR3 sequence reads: CSARAIGEGGVGGGVAETQYF. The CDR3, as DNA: TGCAGTGCTAGGGCCATTGGAGAGGGGGGAGTGGGTGGTGGGGTTGCAGAGACCCAGTACTTC.

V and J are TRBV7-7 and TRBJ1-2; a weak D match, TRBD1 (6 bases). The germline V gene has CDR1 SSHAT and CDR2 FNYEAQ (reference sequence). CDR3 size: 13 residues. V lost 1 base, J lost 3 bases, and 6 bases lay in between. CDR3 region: CASSLEGDYGYTF. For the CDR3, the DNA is TGTGCCAGCAGCTTAGAGGGGGACTATGGCTACACCTTC.

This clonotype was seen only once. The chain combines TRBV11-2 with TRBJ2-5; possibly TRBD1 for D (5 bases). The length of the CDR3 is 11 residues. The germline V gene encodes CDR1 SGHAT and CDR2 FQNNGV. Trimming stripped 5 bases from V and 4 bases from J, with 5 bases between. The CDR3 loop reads CASSQGETQYF. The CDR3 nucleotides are TGTGCCAGCAGCCAGGGAGAGACCCAGTACTTC.

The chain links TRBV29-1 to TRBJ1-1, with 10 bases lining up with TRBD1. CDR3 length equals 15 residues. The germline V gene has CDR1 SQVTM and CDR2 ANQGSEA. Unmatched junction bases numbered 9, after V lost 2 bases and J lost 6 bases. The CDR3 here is CSVERGQGIRAEAFF. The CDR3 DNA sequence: TGCAGCGTTGAAAGGGGACAGGGGATTAGGGCTGAAGCTTTCTTT.

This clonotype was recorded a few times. CDR3 in amino acids: CATSRGASRGSPLHF. CDR3 in DNA: TGTGCCACCAGCAGAGGGGCGTCGAGGGGTTCACCCCTCCACTTT. This chain connects TRBV15 to TRBJ1-6; the D gene is possibly TRBD1 (5 bases). Germline CDR1 is LNHNV and CDR2 is YYDKDF (reference sequence). Trimming shortened V by 1 base and J by 9 bases, and 13 bases separated the two germline ends. There are 15 residues in the CDR3.

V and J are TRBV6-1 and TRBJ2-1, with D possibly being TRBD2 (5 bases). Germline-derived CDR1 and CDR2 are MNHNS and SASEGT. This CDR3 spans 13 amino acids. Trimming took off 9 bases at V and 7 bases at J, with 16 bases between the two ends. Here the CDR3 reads CASSDWAVNEQFF. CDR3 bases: TGTGCCAGTTCGGACTGGGCCGTGAATGAGCAGTTCTTC.

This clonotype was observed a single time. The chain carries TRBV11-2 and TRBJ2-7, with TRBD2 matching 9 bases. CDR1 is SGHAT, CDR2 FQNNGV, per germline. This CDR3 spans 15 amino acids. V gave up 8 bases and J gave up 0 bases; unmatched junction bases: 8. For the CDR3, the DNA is TGTGCCAGCGGGGAACGGACTAGCGCCTCCTACGAGCAGTACTTC. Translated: CASGERTSASYEQYF.

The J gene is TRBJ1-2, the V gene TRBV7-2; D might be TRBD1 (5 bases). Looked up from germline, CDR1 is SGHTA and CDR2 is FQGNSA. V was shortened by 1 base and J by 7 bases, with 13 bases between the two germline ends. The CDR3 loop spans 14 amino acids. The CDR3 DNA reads TGTGCCAGCAGCTTAGTTGGGGGGAGTGGTGGCTACACCTTC. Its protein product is CASSLVGGSGGYTF.

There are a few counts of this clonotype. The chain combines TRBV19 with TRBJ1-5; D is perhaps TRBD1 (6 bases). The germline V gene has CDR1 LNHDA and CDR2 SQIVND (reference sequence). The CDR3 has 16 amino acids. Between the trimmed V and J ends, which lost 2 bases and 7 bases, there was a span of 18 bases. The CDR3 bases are TGTGCCAGTAGTATAAGACTCGGGCAGGGGATACAGCCCCAGCATTTT. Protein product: CASSIRLGQGIQPQHF. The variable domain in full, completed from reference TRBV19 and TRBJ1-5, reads DGGITQSPKYLFRKEGQNVTLSCEQNLNHDAMYWYRQDPGQGLRLIYYSQIVNDFQKGDIAEGYSVSREKKESFPLTVTSAQKNPTAFYLCASSIRLGQGIQPQHFGDGTRLSIL.

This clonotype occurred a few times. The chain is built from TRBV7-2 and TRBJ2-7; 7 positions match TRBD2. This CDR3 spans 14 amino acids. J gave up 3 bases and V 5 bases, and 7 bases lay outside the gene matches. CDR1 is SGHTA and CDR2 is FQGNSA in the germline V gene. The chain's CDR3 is CASSPGPSGYEQYF. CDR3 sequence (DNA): TGTGCCAGCAGCCCCGGGCCTAGCGGCTACGAGCAGTACTTC.

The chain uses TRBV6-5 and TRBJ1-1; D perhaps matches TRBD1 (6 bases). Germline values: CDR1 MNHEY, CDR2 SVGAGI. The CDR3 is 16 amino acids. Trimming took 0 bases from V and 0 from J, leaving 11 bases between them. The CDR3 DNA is TGTGCCAGCAGTTACTCGACAGGAGGTATGAACACTGAAGCTTTCTTT. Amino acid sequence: CASSYSTGGMNTEAFF.

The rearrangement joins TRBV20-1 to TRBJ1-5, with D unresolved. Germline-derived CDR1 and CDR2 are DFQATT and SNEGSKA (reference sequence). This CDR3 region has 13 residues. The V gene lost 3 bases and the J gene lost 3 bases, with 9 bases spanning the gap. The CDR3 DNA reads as TGCAGTGCTAGCAACAGCCACAATCAGCCCCAGCATTTT. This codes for CSASNSHNQPQHF.

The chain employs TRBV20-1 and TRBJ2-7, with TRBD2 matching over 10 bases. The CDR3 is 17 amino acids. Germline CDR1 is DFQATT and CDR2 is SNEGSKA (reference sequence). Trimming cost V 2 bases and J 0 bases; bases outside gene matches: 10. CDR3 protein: CSARYPGLAVSSYEQYF. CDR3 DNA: TGCAGTGCTAGATATCCCGGACTAGCGGTGAGCTCCTACGAGCAGTACTTC.

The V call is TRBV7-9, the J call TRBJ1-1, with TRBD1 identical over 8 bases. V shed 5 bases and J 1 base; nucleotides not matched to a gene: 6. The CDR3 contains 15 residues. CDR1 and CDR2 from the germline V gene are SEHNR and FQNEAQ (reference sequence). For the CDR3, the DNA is TGTGCCAGCAGCCTGCGACAGGGGAAGAACACTGAAGCTTTCTTT. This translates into CASSLRQGKNTEAFF.

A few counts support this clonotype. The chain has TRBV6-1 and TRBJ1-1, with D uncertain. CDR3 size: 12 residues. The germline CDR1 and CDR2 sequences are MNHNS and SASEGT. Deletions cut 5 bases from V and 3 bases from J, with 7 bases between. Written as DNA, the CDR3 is TGTGCCAGCAGTAAGACGGACACTGAAGCTTTCTTT. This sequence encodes CASSKTDTEAFF.

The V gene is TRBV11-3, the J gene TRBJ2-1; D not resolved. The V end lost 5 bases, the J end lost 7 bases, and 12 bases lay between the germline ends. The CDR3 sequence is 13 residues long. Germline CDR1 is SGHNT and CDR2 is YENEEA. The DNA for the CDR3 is TGTGCCAGCAGCCGTCCGGGCCGAAATGAGCAGTTCTTC. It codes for CASSRPGRNEQFF.

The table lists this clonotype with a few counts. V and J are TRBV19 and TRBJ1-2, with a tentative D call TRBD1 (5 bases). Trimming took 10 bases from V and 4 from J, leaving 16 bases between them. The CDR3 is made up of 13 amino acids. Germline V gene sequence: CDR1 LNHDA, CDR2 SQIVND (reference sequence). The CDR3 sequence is CATSGTEIYGYTF. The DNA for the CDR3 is TGTGCCACCAGTGGGACGGAGATCTATGGCTACACCTTC.

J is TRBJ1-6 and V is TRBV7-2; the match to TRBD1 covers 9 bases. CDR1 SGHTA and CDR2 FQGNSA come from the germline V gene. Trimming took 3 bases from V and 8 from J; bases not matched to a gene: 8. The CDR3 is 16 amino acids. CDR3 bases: TGTGCCAGCAGCTTGGCCACGGGACAGGGTGATTCACCCCTCCACTTT. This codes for CASSLATGQGDSPLHF. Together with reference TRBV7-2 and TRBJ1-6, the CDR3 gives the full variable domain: GAGVSQSPSNKVTEKGKDVELRCDPISGHTALYWYRQSLGQGLEFLIYFQGNSAPDKSGLPSDRFSAERTGGSVSTLTIQRTQQEDSAVYLCASSLATGQGDSPLHFGNGTRLTVT.

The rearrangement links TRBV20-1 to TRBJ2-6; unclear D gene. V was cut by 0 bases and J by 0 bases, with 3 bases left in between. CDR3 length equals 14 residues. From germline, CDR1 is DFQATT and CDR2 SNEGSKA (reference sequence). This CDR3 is CSARDSSGANVLTF. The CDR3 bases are TGCAGTGCTAGAGACAGCTCTGGGGCCAACGTCCTGACTTTC.

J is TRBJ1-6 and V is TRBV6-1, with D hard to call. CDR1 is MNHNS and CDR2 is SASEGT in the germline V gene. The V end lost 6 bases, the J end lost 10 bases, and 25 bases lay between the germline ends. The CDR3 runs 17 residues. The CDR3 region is CASRVSPAARKISPLHF. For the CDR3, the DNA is TGTGCCAGCAGGGTATCCCCTGCCGCCCGGAAAATATCACCCCTCCACTTT.

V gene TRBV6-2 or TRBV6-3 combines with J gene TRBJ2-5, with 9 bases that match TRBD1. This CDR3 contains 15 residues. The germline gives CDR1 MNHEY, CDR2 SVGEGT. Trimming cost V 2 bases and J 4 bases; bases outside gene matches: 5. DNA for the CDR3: TGTGCCAGCAGTTACCCCGGGACAGGGCGAGAGACCCAGTACTTC. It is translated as CASSYPGTGRETQYF.

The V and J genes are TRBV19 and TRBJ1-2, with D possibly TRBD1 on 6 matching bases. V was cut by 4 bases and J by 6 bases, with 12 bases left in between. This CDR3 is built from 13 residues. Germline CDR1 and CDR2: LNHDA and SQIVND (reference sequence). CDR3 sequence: CASSTRGFDGYTF. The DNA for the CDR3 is TGTGCCAGTAGTACCAGGGGTTTCGATGGCTACACCTTC.

Written as DNA, the CDR3 is TGCAGTGCTAGCCCAACCCCGCTAGCGGGGGCCCTTTACAATGAGCAGTTCTTC. This gives the protein CSASPTPLAGALYNEQFF. The V and J genes are TRBV20-1 and TRBJ2-1; 10 bases are a match to TRBD2. The CDR3 covers 18 residues. Per germline, CDR1 DFQATT and CDR2 SNEGSKA (reference sequence). Trimming removed 3 bases from V and 4 bases from J; junction bases left unmatched: 15.

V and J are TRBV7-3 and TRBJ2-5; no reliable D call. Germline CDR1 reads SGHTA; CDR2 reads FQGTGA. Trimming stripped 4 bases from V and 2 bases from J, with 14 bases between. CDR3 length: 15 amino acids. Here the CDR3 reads CASSSGGLPQETQYF. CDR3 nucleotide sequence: TGTGCCAGCAGCTCCGGCGGCCTACCGCAAGAGACCCAGTACTTC.

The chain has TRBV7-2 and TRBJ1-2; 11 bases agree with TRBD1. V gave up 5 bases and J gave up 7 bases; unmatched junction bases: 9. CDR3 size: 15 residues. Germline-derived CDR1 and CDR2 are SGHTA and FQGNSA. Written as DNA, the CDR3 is TGTGCCAGCAGCCCCCGGACAGGGGGCCTTATTGGCTACACCTTC. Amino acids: CASSPRTGGLIGYTF.